This TCR beta chain was sequenced for a study of cytomegalovirus exposure and HLA in healthy donors. V was shortened by 1 base and J by 8 bases, with 8 bases between the two germline ends. This CDR3 spans 12 amino acids. Germline V CDR1 and CDR2: SGHTA, FQGTGA. A multiplex PCR was run with 60 Vbeta primers and 13 Jbeta primers. Using immunoSEQ multiplex PCR, the repertoire was profiled, and TCRdb retains in-frame clones only, with some absent. Here the sample spans 150,000 to 200,000 clones, approximately 81% being singletons. This clone has more than one count but fewer than ten. V usage is TRBV7-3 and J usage is TRBJ1-1; D might be TRBD1 (5 bases). Sequenced: PBMCs. The clonotype comes from a man aged 25 to 40 in good health and CMV-seropositive. The CDR3: CASSLMGGEAFF. In DNA form, the CDR3 reads TGTGCCAGCAGCTTAATGGGGGGAGAAGCTTTCTTT. The variable domain in full, completed from reference TRBV7-3 and TRBJ1-1, reads GAGVSQTPSNKVTEKGKYVELRCDPISGHTALYWYRQSLGQGPEFLIYFQGTGAADDSGLPNDRFFAVRPEGSVSTLKIQRTERGDSAVYLCASSLMGGEAFFGQGTRLTVV.